This T cell receptor beta chain was obtained from a study of T cells in tuberculosis (dated by TCRdb to about 2018). About the investigation overall: To characterize T cells specific for the mycobacterial lipid antigen glucose monomycolate (GMM), the study used CD1B tetramers together with high-throughput TCR immunosequencing. With over nine people per group, a South African clinical cohort compared IGRA-negative adolescents, IGRA-positive adolescents with latent tuberculosis, and adults with active tuberculosis. Broad study findings and their caveats: Smaller mean NN-distances to GMM-specific TCRs were observed in active tuberculosis TCR-alpha repertoires than in IGRA-negative controls, suggesting clonal expansion of GMM-specific TCRs. Smaller NN-distances were partly driven by shorter CDR3-alpha lengths in active tuberculosis patients, and statistical significance was not reached for the TCR-beta difference. Which clinical samples got chosen depended on the availability of cryopreserved specimens, and the active tuberculosis cases were adults, whereas the controls were adolescents. An accuracy of approximately 90% (AUROC 0.85 to 0.95) was reached by a classifier using the diverse GMM-specific repertoire, compared with about 70% accuracy when GEM motif frequencies were used.

The immunoSEQ multiplex PCR assay was used to generate TCR libraries, with TCR-beta and/or TCR-alpha/delta assays applied to each sample. Amplified TCR libraries were sequenced on the Illumina high-throughput platform. The source study handled its data this way. Clustering and dimensionality reduction relied on pairwise TCRdist distances among GMM-specific receptors from T cells that were either sorted ex vivo or expanded in vitro. Each clinical repertoire was scored by mean NN-distance, the average TCRdist to the nearest 10% of tetramer-positive reference sequences. To compute GEM TCR motif frequency, the fraction of unique TCRs matching known GEM sequences by V/J usage and CDR3 length was calculated. Linear discriminant analysis with leave-one-out cross-validation, implemented in scikit-learn, was used to classify active tuberculosis. TCRdb's version of the immuneACCESS table is confined to in-frame rearrangements and falls short of the full clone set. An unresolved V gene accounts for under half of the shortfall where checked; the remainder is of unknown origin. Clone size and V and J calls were adopted from that table, with D and trimming inferred from the DNA. This sample lists roughly 32,000 clones; around 95% were detected once. 2% to 3% of the sample rests with the top ten.

Relative to germline, V is 3 bases shorter and J is 6 bases shorter, with 14 bases between their ends. The germline V gene yields SGHTA for CDR1 and FQGNSA for CDR2. The CDR3 runs 15 residues from the cysteine to the phenylalanine. Only the CDR3 region is kept as DNA, spanning 45 bases read in frame from base 1. At study entry, a tuberculin skin test and the QuantiFERON-TB GOLD In-Tube IGRA were used to screen adolescents for latent tuberculosis infection. Immunosequencing of unsorted cryopreserved PBMC covered, on average, approximately 100,000 T cells per clinical donor. Eleven high schools in the Worcester region of the Western Cape, South Africa, served as enrollment sites for adolescents aged 12 to 18 years. Ten or so M. tuberculosis-infected adolescents and some ten uninfected adolescents, matched for age and sex, were selected. For the adolescents, PBMC were isolated by density centrifugation from freshly drawn heparinized blood and then cryopreserved.

Worth noting for this clone: There is no known antigen for this receptor. Within one base of it there is no much larger clone, and no base qualities were kept.

This sequence originates from a donor between 10 and 35 years old with latent tuberculosis or without tuberculosis infection. The V and J genes are TRBV7-2 and TRBJ2-2; TRBD2 is a possible D gene, resting on 8 matching bases. Sequencing used PBMCs. The nucleotide sequence is given as TGTGCCAGCAGCTTCGGGAGGGGGCGCCCCGGGGAGCTGTTTTTT. It specifies CASSFGRGRPGELFF.